The clone carrying this TCR beta chain was seen a few times. TCRdb used MiXCR to reprocess the RT-PCR reads, holding one entry per CDR3 protein. The data contain 410,000 or so distinct CDR3 sequences, approximately 16% of them singletons. These data belong to a study of patients and donors after allogeneic stem cell transplantation. Trimming cost V 3 bases and J 1 base, with 14 bases left between them. Germline V CDR1 and CDR2: SGHRS, YFSETQ. CDR3 size: 16 residues. This chain joins TRBV5-1 and TRBJ2-1; D may be TRBD2 (6 bases). Sequencing was carried out using blood, either unsorted or a sorted T cell fraction (not recorded which). The clonotype originates from a human donor who was either an allogeneic HSCT recipient or a stem cell or donor lymphocyte infusion donor (not recorded which). It is not recorded whose cells these are; they may come from a transplant donor. CDR3 bases: TGCGCCAGCAGCTCGCTGGAGGGGTTTTCCTACAATGAGCAGTTCTTC. Translation: CASSSLEGFSYNEQFF.